Below are 23 T cell receptor beta chains sequenced from a single sample in a study of blood T cell repertoires in COVID-19. Sequencing used immunoSEQ multiplex PCR; TCRdb keeps in-frame clones, though not all of them. The sample carries fewer than 70,000 clones, around 92% recorded once. Material for sequencing was peripheral blood. The receptors stem from a man aged 45-60 years with active COVID-19.

V and J are TRBV15 and TRBJ2-7; 8 nucleotides line up with TRBD1. CDR1 LNHNV and CDR2 YYDKDF come from the germline V gene (reference sequence). J gave up 4 bases and V 3 bases, and 8 bases lay outside the gene matches. CDR3 length equals 15 residues. The CDR3 DNA is TGTGCCACCAGCAGGCTTCCGGGACAGGTGTACGAGCAGTACTTC. This sequence encodes CATSRLPGQVYEQYF.

This chain joins TRBV5-4 and TRBJ2-1, with 9 positions matching TRBD2. This CDR3 has 17 amino acids. The V gene's germline CDR1 is SGHNT and CDR2 YYREEE (reference sequence). J gave up 4 bases and V 7 bases, and 15 bases lay outside the gene matches. CDR3 protein: CASPLWREGAGYNEQFF. The CDR3 nucleotides read TGTGCCAGCCCCCTATGGCGGGAGGGTGCCGGATACAATGAGCAGTTCTTC.

The gene calls are TRBV5-1 and TRBJ1-4, with 7 bases aligning to TRBD1. CDR1 is SGHRS and CDR2 is YFSETQ in the germline V gene. The CDR3 spans 14 residues. The V segment lost 3 bases and the J segment 3 bases; nucleotides outside the gene matches: 2. Here the CDR3 DNA reads TGCGCCAGCAGCTCCGGGACAGCTAATGAAAAACTGTTTTTT. This translates into CASSSGTANEKLFF.

The gene calls are TRBV19 and TRBJ2-7; tentatively, D is TRBD2 (6 bases). CDR3 length equals 15 residues. V lost 5 bases and J 5 bases, leaving 19 bases between the germline ends. Germline lookup yields CDR1 LNHDA and CDR2 SQIVND (reference sequence). CDR3 protein: CASSSTGTPGNEQYF. In DNA, the CDR3 is TGTGCCAGTAGTTCAACCGGGACTCCGGGGAACGAGCAGTACTTC.

V and J are TRBV29-1 and TRBJ1-2; 10 bases map to TRBD1. The junction had 0 bases not matched to a gene; V was cut back by 3 bases and J by 5 bases. Germline V gene lookup returns CDR1 SQVTM and CDR2 ANQGSEA. The CDR3 totals 12 residues. The CDR3 sequence: CSVEGQGYGYTF. Here the CDR3 DNA reads TGCAGCGTTGAGGGACAGGGGTATGGCTACACCTTC.

This clone was counted a single time. The V and J genes are TRBV3-1 (or the pseudogene TRBV3-2) and TRBJ2-7, with 13 nucleotides matching TRBD2. The CDR3 contains 14 residues. V lost 3 bases and J lost 6; bases outside the gene matches: 2. In germline, CDR1 is LGHDT, CDR2 YNNKEL (reference sequence). CDR3 sequence: CASSQTSGRLEQYF. The DNA of the CDR3 is TGTGCCAGCAGCCAGACTAGCGGGAGGCTCGAGCAGTACTTC.

The rearrangement uses TRBV5-4 and TRBJ1-4; 7 bases align to TRBD1. V was clipped by 4 bases and J by 0 bases; unmatched bases: 3. CDR1 is SGHNT and CDR2 is YYREEE in the germline V gene (reference sequence). The CDR3 is 15 residues long. CDR3: CASSQTGTTNEKLFF. The CDR3 region has the DNA TGTGCCAGCAGCCAGACAGGGACAACTAATGAAAAACTGTTTTTT.

V usage is TRBV2 and J usage is TRBJ1-1, with 9 bases fitting TRBD1. Germline V lookup: CDR1 SNHLY, CDR2 FYNNEI. Trimming took 7 bases from V and 5 from J; bases not matched to a gene: 8. There are 14 residues in the CDR3. The DNA of the CDR3 is TGTGCCAGCACAACGGGACAGGGAGGGACTGAAGCTTTCTTT. This encodes CASTTGQGGTEAFF.

This clone was seen once. This rearrangement joins TRBV4-1 to TRBJ1-1, with 9 bases fitting TRBD1. Trimming took 0 bases from V and 5 from J; bases not matched to a gene: 4. Germline V CDR1 and CDR2: MGHRA, YSYEKL. The CDR3 is 15 residues long. This chain's CDR3 is CASSQDLDRGTEAFF. The CDR3 DNA sequence: TGCGCCAGCAGCCAAGATCTAGACAGGGGGACTGAAGCTTTCTTT.

The chain employs TRBV7-9 and TRBJ2-7; D unresolved. Looked up from germline, CDR1 is SEHNR and CDR2 is FQNEAQ (reference sequence). This CDR3 has 14 residues. V shed 2 bases and J shed 0 bases, with 8 bases lying between them. The CDR3 sequence is CASSLSAGSYEQYF. CDR3 sequence (DNA): TGTGCCAGCAGCTTATCCGCCGGCTCCTACGAGCAGTACTTC.

The V call is TRBV19, the J call TRBJ2-2, with a weak D call TRBD1 (6 bases). CDR1 and CDR2 (germline): LNHDA, SQIVND (reference sequence). The CDR3 is made up of 15 amino acids. V was cut by 4 bases and J by 4 bases, with 13 bases left in between. Here the CDR3 DNA reads TGTGCCAGTAGTACCGGAACAGGGAGCACCGGGGAGCTGTTTTTT. Amino acid sequence: CASSTGTGSTGELFF.

The chain recombines TRBV2 with TRBJ1-6, with TRBD1 matching over 8 bases. Germline assignment: CDR1 SNHLY and CDR2 FYNNEI. After removal of 5 bases from V and 7 bases from J, the junction contained 7 bases not matched to a gene. The CDR3 sequence is 15 residues long. The CDR3 loop reads CASSPDRALNSPLHF. CDR3 sequence (DNA): TGTGCCAGCAGTCCGGACAGGGCCCTAAATTCACCCCTCCACTTT.

The genes are TRBV7-9 and TRBJ2-2; TRBD1 matches at 7 bases. Germline CDR1 reads SEHNR; CDR2 reads FQNEAQ (reference sequence). With V trimmed by 3 bases and J by 2 bases, 6 bases remained unmatched. This CDR3 has 16 residues. CDR3: CASSFRTGGNTGELFF. The CDR3 nucleotides read TGTGCCAGCAGCTTTCGGACAGGAGGTAACACCGGGGAGCTGTTTTTT.

The CDR3 loop reads CASTQGTYVTEAFF. The CDR3 DNA reads TGTGCCAGCACCCAGGGGACATATGTCACTGAAGCTTTCTTT. The rearrangement uses TRBV11-3 and TRBJ1-1, with a possible D match to TRBD1 (6 bases). This CDR3 has 14 residues. Per germline, CDR1 SGHNT and CDR2 YENEEA. V shed 7 bases and J shed 4 bases, with 16 bases lying between them.

The chain uses TRBV10-3 and TRBJ1-2; unclear D gene. This CDR3 comprises 14 residues. The V end was cut by 2 bases, the J end by 6 bases, with 13 bases between. In germline, CDR1 is ENHRY, CDR2 SYGVKD. CDR3 sequence: CAISEQVTMDGYTF. The CDR3 DNA reads TGTGCCATCAGTGAGCAGGTGACTATGGATGGCTACACCTTC.

This clone counts as medium-sized. The genes are TRBV9 and TRBJ2-2; TRBD1 aligns across 10 bases. This CDR3 has 16 amino acids. J lost 5 bases, V lost 4 bases, and 8 bases had no gene match. Per germline, CDR1 SGDLS and CDR2 YYNGEE. The CDR3 here is CASSLRDRGRTGELFF. CDR3 nucleotides: TGTGCCAGCAGCCTCCGGGACAGGGGTCGTACCGGGGAGCTGTTTTTT.

The chain has TRBV28 and TRBJ1-1; the D gene is possibly TRBD1 (6 bases). The CDR3 extends over 16 amino acids. Looked up from germline, CDR1 is MDHEN and CDR2 is SYDVKM. V was pared by 5 bases and J by 0 bases, with 16 bases between. The CDR3 region has the DNA TGTGCCAGCAGTCCCCAGAGGGGGTACATGAACACTGAAGCTTTCTTT. It is translated as CASSPQRGYMNTEAFF.

The chain is built from TRBV3-1 (or the pseudogene TRBV3-2) and TRBJ2-1, with D possibly TRBD1 on 6 matching bases. The germline CDR1 and CDR2 sequences are LGHDT and YNNKEL (reference sequence). Trimming took off 0 bases at V and 7 bases at J, with 13 bases between the two ends. The CDR3 loop spans 15 amino acids. The CDR3 sequence: CASSQDSYRVNEQFF. The CDR3 DNA follows: TGTGCCAGCAGCCAAGATTCTTACAGGGTAAATGAGCAGTTCTTC.

The V call is TRBV4-2, the J call TRBJ1-2, with D possibly TRBD1 on 5 matching bases. The germline CDR1 and CDR2 sequences are LGHNA and YNFKEQ. This CDR3 has 17 residues. V lost 3 bases, J lost 4 bases, and 21 bases lay in between. The CDR3 sequence: CASSQEGDGRSFYGYTF. CDR3 sequence (DNA): TGTGCCAGCAGCCAGGAAGGGGATGGACGGAGCTTCTATGGCTACACCTTC.

The chain is built from TRBV7-2 and TRBJ1-2; possible D gene TRBD1, 5 bases. The CDR3 length is 16 residues. Trimming took 5 bases from V and 7 from J, leaving 23 bases between them. The germline gives CDR1 SGHTA, CDR2 FQGNSA. The DNA of the CDR3 is TGTGCCAGCAGCCCCCCCGCGGGGGGATGGATAGGTGGCTACACCTTC. Translating gives CASSPPAGGWIGGYTF. The full variable domain, completed using reference TRBV7-2 and TRBJ1-2, is GAGVSQSPSNKVTEKGKDVELRCDPISGHTALYWYRQSLGQGLEFLIYFQGNSAPDKSGLPSDRFSAERTGGSVSTLTIQRTQQEDSAVYLCASSPPAGGWIGGYTFGSGTRLTVV.

This chain connects TRBV11-3 to TRBJ1-1, with D possibly being TRBD1 (5 bases). CDR1 and CDR2 (germline): SGHNT, YENEEA. The V end lost 5 bases, the J end lost 5 bases, and 15 bases lay between the germline ends. CDR3 length: 14 amino acids. CDR3 loop: CASSRGGSSTEAFF. DNA of the CDR3: TGTGCCAGCAGCCGCGGGGGGTCTTCAACTGAAGCTTTCTTT. Variable domain in full (rest from reference TRBV11-3 and TRBJ1-1): EAGVVQSPRYKIIEKKQPVAFWCNPISGHNTLYWYLQNLGQGPELLIRYENEEAVDDSQLPKDRFSAERLKGVDSTLKIQPAELGDSAVYLCASSRGGSSTEAFFGQGTRLTVV.

The sample holds a few counts of this clone. The rearrangement uses TRBV10-3 and TRBJ2-7, with a weak D call TRBD2 (5 bases). V was trimmed by 10 bases and J by 3 bases, leaving 10 bases between them. CDR3 length: 11 residues. Germline V lookup: CDR1 ENHRY, CDR2 SYGVKD. The CDR3 nucleotides read TGTGCCACTGGACTGGACTACGAGCAGTACTTC. It translates to CATGLDYEQYF.

The J gene is TRBJ2-5, the V gene TRBV20-1, with D possibly being TRBD1 (6 bases). The germline gives CDR1 DFQATT, CDR2 SNEGSKA (reference sequence). The CDR3 contains 11 residues. The CDR3 region is CSPGQQETQYF. The CDR3 bases are TGCAGCCCCGGACAGCAAGAGACCCAGTACTTC.